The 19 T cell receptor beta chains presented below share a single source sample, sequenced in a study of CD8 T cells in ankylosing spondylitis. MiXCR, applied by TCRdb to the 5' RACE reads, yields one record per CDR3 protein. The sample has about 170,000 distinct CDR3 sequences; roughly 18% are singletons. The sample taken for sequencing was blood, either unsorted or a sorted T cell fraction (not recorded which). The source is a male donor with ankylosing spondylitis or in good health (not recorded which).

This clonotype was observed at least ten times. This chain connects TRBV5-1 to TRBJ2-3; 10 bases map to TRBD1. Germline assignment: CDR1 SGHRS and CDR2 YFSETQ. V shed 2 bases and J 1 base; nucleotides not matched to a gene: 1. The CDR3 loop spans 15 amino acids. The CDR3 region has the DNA TGCGCCAGCAGCTTAGGGACAGGGGGCACAGATACGCAGTATTTT. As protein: CASSLGTGGTDTQYF.

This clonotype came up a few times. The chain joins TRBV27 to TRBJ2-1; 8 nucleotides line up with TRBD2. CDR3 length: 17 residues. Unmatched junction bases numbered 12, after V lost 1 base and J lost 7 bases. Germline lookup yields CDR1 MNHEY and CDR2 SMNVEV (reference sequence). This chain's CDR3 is CASSLWLGTSTLNEQFF. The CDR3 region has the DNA TGTGCCAGCAGTTTATGGTTAGGGACTAGTACCCTGAATGAGCAGTTCTTC.

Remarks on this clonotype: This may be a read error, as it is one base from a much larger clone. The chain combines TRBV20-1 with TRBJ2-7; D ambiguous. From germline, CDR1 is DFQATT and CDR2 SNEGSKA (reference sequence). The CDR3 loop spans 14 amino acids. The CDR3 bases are TGCAGTGCTAGAGAGGCCCCTTCGCCCTACGGGCAGTACTTC. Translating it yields CSAREAPSPYGQYF.

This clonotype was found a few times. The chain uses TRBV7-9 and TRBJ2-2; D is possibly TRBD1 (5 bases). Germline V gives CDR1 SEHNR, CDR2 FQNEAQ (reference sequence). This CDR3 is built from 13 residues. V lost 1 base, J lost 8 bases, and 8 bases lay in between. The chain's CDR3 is CASSLDWTGELFF. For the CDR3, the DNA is TGTGCCAGCAGCTTAGACTGGACAGGGGAGCTGTTTTTT.

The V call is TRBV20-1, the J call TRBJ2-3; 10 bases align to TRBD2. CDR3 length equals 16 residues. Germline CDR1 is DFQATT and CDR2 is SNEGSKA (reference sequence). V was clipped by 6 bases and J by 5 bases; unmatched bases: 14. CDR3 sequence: CSANRLAGARGDTQYF. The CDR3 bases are TGCAGTGCGAACCGGCTAGCGGGAGCCCGAGGAGATACGCAGTATTTT.

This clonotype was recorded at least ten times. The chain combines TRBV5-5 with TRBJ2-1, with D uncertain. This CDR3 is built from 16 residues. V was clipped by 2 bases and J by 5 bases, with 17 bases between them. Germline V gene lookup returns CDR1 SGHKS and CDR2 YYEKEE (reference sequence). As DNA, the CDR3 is TGTGCCAGCAGCTTCCAAAGGGTCACGACCCACAATGAGCAGTTCTTC. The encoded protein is CASSFQRVTTHNEQFF.

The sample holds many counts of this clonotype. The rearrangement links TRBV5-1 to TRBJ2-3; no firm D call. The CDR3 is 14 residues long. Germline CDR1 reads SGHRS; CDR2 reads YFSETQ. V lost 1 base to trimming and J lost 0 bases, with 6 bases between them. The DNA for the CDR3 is TGCGCCAGCAGCTTGTCGCAGAGCACAGATACGCAGTATTTT. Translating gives CASSLSQSTDTQYF.

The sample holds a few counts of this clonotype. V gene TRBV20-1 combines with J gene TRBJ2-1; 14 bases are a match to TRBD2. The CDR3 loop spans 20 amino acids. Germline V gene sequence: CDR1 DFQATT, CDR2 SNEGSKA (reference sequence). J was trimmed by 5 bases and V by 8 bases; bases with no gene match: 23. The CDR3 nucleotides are TGCAGTTTAGACCCCGAGCTGGGGACTAGCGGGAGCAGTCGAAACAATGAGCAGTTCTTC. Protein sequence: CSLDPELGTSGSSRNNEQFF.

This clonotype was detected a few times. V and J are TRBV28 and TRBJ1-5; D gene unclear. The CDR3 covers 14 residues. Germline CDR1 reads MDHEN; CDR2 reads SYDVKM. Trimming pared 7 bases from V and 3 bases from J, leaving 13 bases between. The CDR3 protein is CASTATRANQPQHF. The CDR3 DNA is TGTGCCAGCACCGCTACGAGAGCCAATCAGCCCCAGCATTTT.

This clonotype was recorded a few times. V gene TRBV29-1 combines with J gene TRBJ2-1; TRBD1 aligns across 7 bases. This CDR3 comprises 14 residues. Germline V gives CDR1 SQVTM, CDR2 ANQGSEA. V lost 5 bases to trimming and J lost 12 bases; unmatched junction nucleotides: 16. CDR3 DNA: TGCAGCGTTCTAAGGGACAGTTCCCCTATGGGGCAGTTCTTC. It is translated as CSVLRDSSPMGQFF.

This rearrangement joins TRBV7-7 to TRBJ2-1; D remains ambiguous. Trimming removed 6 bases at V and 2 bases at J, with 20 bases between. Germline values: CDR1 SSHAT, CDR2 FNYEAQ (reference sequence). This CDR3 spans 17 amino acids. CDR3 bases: TGTGCCAGCAGTCCCAATGTTCGCGACTCACCCTACAATGAGCAGTTCTTC. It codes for CASSPNVRDSPYNEQFF.

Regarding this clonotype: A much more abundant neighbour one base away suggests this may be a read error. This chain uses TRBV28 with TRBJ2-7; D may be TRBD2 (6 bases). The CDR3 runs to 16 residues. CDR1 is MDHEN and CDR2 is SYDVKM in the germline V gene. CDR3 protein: CASISSGRPYSYKQYF. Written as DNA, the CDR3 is TGTGCCAGCATATCGAGCGGGCGCCCCTACTCCTACAAGCAGTACTTC. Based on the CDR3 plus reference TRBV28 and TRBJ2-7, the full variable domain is DVKVTQSSRYLVKRTGEKVFLECVQDMDHENMFWYRQDPGLGLRLIYFSYDVKMKEKGDIPEGYSVSREKKERFSLILESASTNQTSMYLCASISSGRPYSYKQYFGPGTRLTVT.

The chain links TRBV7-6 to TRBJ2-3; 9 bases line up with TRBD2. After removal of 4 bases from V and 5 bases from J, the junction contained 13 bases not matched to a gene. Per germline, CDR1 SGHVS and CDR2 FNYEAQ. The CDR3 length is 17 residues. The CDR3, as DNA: TGTGCCAGCAGCTCTCCAGGTAGCGGGAGAAGTATAGATACGCAGTATTTT. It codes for CASSSPGSGRSIDTQYF.

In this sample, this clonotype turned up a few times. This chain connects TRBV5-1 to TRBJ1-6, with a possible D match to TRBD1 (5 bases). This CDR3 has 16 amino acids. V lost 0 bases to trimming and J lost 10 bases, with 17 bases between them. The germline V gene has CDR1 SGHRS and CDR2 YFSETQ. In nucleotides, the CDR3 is TGCGCCAGCAGCTTGGTGGGGGGGGGGTTTCGCTCACCCCTCCACTTT. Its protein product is CASSLVGGGFRSPLHF.

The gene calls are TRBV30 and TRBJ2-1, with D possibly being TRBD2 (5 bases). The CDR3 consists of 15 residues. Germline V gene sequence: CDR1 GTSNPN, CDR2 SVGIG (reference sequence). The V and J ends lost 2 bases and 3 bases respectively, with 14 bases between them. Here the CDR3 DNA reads TGTGCCTGGAGTCAGTCGGGGAGACTCTACAATGAGCAGTTCTTC. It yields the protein CAWSQSGRLYNEQFF.

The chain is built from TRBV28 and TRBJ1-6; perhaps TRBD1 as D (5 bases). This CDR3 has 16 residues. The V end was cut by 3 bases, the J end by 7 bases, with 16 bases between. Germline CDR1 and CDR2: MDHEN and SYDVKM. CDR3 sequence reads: CASSFPGFRKNSPLHF. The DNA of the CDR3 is TGTGCCAGCAGTTTTCCAGGGTTCAGGAAAAATTCACCCCTCCACTTT.

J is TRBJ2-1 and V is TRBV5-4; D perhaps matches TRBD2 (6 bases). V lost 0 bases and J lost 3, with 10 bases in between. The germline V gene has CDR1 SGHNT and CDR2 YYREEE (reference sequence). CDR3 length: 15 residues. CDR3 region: CASSLGSGDYNEQFF. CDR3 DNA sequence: TGTGCCAGCAGCTTGGGTAGCGGAGACTACAATGAGCAGTTCTTC.

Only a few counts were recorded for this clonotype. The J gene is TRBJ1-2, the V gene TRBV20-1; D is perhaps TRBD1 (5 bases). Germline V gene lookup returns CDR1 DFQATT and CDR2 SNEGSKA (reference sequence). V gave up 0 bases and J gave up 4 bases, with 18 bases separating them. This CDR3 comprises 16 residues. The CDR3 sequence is CSARDGGGAGSYGYTF. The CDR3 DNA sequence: TGCAGTGCTAGAGATGGAGGAGGGGCAGGTAGCTATGGCTACACCTTC.

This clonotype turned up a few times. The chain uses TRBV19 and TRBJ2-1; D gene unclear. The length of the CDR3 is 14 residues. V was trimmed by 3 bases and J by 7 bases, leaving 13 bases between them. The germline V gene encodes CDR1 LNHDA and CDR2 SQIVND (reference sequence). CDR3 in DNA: TGTGCCAGTAGTATCCCCCGGAACGGGAATGAGCAGTTCTTC. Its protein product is CASSIPRNGNEQFF. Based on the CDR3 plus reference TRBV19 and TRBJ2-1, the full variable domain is DGGITQSPKYLFRKEGQNVTLSCEQNLNHDAMYWYRQDPGQGLRLIYYSQIVNDFQKGDIAEGYSVSREKKESFPLTVTSAQKNPTAFYLCASSIPRNGNEQFFGPGTRLTVL.